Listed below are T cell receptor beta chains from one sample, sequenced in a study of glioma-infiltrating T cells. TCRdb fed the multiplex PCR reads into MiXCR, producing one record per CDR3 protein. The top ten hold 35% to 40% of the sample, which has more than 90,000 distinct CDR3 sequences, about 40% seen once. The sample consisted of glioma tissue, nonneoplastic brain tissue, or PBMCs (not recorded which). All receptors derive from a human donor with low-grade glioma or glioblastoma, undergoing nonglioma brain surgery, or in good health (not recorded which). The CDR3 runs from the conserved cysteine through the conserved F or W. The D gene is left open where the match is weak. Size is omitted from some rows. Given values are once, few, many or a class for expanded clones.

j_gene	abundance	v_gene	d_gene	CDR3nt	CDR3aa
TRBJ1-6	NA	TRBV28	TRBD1	TGTGCCAGCATCGCCAGCCCGGGGACAGTGAATAACTCACCCCCCCACTTT	CASIASPGTVNNSPPHF
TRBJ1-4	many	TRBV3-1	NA	TGTGCCAGCAGCCAAGATCAAATAGGAGGTGAAAAACTGTTTTTT	CASSQDQIGGEKLFF
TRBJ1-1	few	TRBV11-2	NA	TGTGCCAGCAGCTTTGGGGATTTTCCTGAAGCTTTCTTT	CASSFGDFPEAFF
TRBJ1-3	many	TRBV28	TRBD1	TGTGCCAGCAGTTCGGTCACAGGGGGCGGAAACACCATATATTTT	CASSSVTGGGNTIYF
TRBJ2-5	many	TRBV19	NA	TGTGCCAGTAGTATTAATGCAGGTTGGGAAGAGACCCAGTACTTC	CASSINAGWEETQYF
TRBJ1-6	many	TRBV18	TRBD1	TGTGCCAGCTCACCCACAGGGGGCAGTAATTCACCCCTCCACTTT	CASSPTGGSNSPLHF
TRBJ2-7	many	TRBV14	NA	TGTGCCAGCAGATCCGGGCCCGGCATCCAGCAGTACTTC	CASRSGPGIQQYF
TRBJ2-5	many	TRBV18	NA	TGTGCCAGCTCACCGTCGCGCGAGACCCAGTACTTC	CASSPSRETQYF
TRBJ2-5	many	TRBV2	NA	TGTGCCAGCAGCCCCGACAGACAAGAGACCCAGTACTTC	CASSPDRQETQYF
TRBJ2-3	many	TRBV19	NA	TGTGCCAGTAGTATTCGGGTGGGGAGCACAGATACGCAGTATTTT	CASSIRVGSTDTQYF
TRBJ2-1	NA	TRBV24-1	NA	TGCGCCACGGAAGCGGGTTGGGATGAGAAGTTCTTC	CATEAGWDEKFF
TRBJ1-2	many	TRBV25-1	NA	TGTGCCAGCAGTGGGCTCGGTTATGGCTACACCTTC	CASSGLGYGYTF
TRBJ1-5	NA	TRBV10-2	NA	TGCGCCAGCAGTGGGATAGCCCCGGAGCCCCATCATTTT	CASSGIAPEPHHF
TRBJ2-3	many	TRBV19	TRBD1	TGTGCCAGTAAGACAGGGATCGCAGATACGCAGTATTTT	CASKTGIADTQYF
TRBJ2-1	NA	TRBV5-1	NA	TGCGCCAGCACATCTGACAGCTACGAGCAGTTCTTC	CASTSDSYEQFF
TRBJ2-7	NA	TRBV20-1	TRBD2	TGCAGTGCCAGCAGTCCGTGGCTAGCGGGAGAGTACGAGCAGTACTTC	CSASSPWLAGEYEQYF
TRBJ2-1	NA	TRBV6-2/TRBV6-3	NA	TGTGCCAGCAGCTACCCCTCCCAGCCCAAAAATGAGCAGTTCTTC	CASSYPSQPKNEQFF
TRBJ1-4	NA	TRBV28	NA	TGTGCCAGAAGACCGAATTCGGGTCATGAAAAAATGTTTTTT	CARRPNSGHEKMFF
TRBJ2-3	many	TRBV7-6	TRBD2	TGTGCCAGCAGCTCCCTAGGGACTAGCGGGAGAAGCACAGATACGCAGTATTTT	CASSSLGTSGRSTDTQYF
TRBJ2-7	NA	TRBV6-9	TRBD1	TGTGCCATCATTTCAGGACAGGGCCACGATCAGTACTTC	CAIISGQGHDQYF
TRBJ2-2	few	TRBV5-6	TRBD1	TGTGCCAGCACTACTACAGGGGGCCTCGAGGCCGGGGAGCTGTTTTTT	CASTTTGGLEAGELFF
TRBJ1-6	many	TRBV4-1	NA	TGCGCCAGCAGCCAAGAGTGGGATTCACCCCTCCACTTT	CASSQEWDSPLHF
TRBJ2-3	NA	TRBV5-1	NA	TGCGCCAGCAGCTTGGTTCTGGGCACCGGGGAGCAGTATTTT	CASSLVLGTGEQYF
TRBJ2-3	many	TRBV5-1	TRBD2	TGCGCCAGCAGCACTGGGACTAGCGGGGTGGATACGCAGTATTTT	CASSTGTSGVDTQYF
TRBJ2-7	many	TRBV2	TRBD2	TGTGCCACTACTAGCGGGAGCTCCTACGAGCAGTACTTC	CATTSGSSYEQYF
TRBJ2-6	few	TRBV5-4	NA	TGTGCCAGCAGCTTCCGGGGAGGTGGCTCTGGGGCCAACGTCCTGACTTTC	CASSFRGGGSGANVLTF
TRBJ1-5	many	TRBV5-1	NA	TGCGCCAGCAGCTTGAATTCCAGGGAGGATCAGCCCCAGCATTTT	CASSLNSREDQPQHF
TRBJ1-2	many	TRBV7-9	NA	TGTGCCAGCAGCCCAACGGGAACTAACTATGGCTACACCTTC	CASSPTGTNYGYTF
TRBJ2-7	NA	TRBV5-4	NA	TGTGCCAGCAGCCCAATGGGGGTGAAGTGGAGGGCCGAGGGTCTCGAGCAGTACTTC	CASSPMGVKWRAEGLEQYF
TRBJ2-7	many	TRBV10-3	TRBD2	TGTGCCATCAGTGAGGGACTAGCGGGGTCCTACGAGCAGTACTTC	CAISEGLAGSYEQYF
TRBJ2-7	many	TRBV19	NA	TGTGCCAGTAGTATTGGCCTCACCTACGAGCAGTACTTC	CASSIGLTYEQYF
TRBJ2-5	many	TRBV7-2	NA	TGTGCCAGCAGCTTAGAAGTGGGGGCAGAGACCCAGTACTTC	CASSLEVGAETQYF
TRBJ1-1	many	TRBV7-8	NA	TGTGCCAGCAGCTTAGAACAGAAAGCTTTCTTT	CASSLEQKAFF
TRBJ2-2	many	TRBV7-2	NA	TGTGCCAGCAGCTTTGAAATCACCGGGGAGCTGTTTTTT	CASSFEITGELFF
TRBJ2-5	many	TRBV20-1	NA	TGCAGTGCTAGAGTTCGGTTGGGGACCCAGTACTTC	CSARVRLGTQYF
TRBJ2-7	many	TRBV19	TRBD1	TGTGCCAGTAGTATCCACACAGGGGGCTACGAGCAGTACTTC	CASSIHTGGYEQYF
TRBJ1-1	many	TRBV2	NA	TGTGCCAGCATCTTAACACGGGCGAGTCCTGAAGCTTTCTTT	CASILTRASPEAFF
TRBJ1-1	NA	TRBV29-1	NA	TGCAGCGTTGGTTTCAATGAGGCTTTCTTT	CSVGFNEAFF
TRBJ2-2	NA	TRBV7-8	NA	TGTGCCAGCAGCCGTAGGACTACTAACACCAAGGAGCTGTTTTTT	CASSRRTTNTKELFF
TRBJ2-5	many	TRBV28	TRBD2	TGTGCCAGCAGTCCACTCAGCGGGGGGGCCCGAGAGACCCAGTACTTC	CASSPLSGGARETQYF
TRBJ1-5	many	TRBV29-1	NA	TGCAGCGTTGGCGAAGGGAATCAGCCCCAGCATTTT	CSVGEGNQPQHF
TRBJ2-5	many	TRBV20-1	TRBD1	TGCAGTGCTATTCGACAGGGGAGATTGCAAGAGACCCAGTACTTC	CSAIRQGRLQETQYF
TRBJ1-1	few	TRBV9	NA	TGTGCCAGCAGCGTATCACAGAACACTGAAGCTTTCTTT	CASSVSQNTEAFF
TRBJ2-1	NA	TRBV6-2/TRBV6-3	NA	TGTGCCAGCAGTGCAAACCGAGAGACGCAGTTCTTC	CASSANRETQFF
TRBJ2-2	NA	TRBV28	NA	TGTGCCAGCAGCGTCGGGGGAGGAACCGGGGAGCTGTTTTTT	CASSVGGGTGELFF
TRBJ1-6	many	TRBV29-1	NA	TGCAGCGTTAAGGACACCTATGATTCACCCCTCCACTTT	CSVKDTYDSPLHF
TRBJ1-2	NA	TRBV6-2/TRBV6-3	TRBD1	TGTGCCAGCAGCGCCCACAGGGGACCAGCCCTTTATGGCTGCACCTTC	CASSAHRGPALYGCTF
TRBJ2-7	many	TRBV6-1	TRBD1	TGTGCCAGCAGCCCCGGGACAGGGATCCACGAGCAGTACTTC	CASSPGTGIHEQYF
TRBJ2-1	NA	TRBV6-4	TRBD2	TGTGCCAGCAGTGAAGCGGGGGGTCGCTACGAGCAGTTCTTC	CASSEAGGRYEQFF
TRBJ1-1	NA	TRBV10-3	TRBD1	TGTGCCATCAGTGAACAGGGGGCGCCGGGCCCTAAAGCTTTCTTT	CAISEQGAPGPKAFF
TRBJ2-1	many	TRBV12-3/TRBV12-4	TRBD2	TGTGCCAGCAGTACACGGACTAGCAGAAACAATGAGCAGTTCTTC	CASSTRTSRNNEQFF
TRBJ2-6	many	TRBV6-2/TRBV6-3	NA	TGTGCCAGCAGTTACCCCGGCGGGGCGGCTGGGGCCAACGTCCTGACTTTC	CASSYPGGAAGANVLTF
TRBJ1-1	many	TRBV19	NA	TGTGCCAGTAGTATCCGGACACTGGCGAACACTGAAGCTTTCTTT	CASSIRTLANTEAFF
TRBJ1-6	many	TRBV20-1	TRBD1	TGCAGTGCTAGAGATGGATCGAGGGACAGGAATAATTCACCCCTCCACTTT	CSARDGSRDRNNSPLHF
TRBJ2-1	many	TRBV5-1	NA	TGCGCCAGCAGCTTGGTTCTAGCTAAGTTCTTC	CASSLVLAKFF
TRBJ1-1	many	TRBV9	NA	TGTGCCAGCAGCGTAGGCCCAGGGAAGGGCCCTGAAGCTTTCTTT	CASSVGPGKGPEAFF
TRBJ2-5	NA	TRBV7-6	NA	TGTGTTAGCAGCTTAGCGGTGTACCAAGAGACCCAGTACTTC	CVSSLAVYQETQYF